This is a list of T cell receptor beta chains from one sample in a study of CD8+ T cells in alopecia areata. Measured with immunoSEQ multiplex PCR; TCRdb has only the in-frame clones, and not every one. This table has 150,000 to 200,000 clones, 60% appearing once. This sample comprised CD4+ T cells sorted from blood, obtained at week 24, from a patient treated with tofacitinib. The receptors come from a human donor with alopecia areata. The CDR3 runs from the conserved cysteine through the conserved F or W. D genes are given only for firm matches. Clone size is given for some rows only: seen once, a few or many times, or a class if the clone is expanded.

clone_size | j_call | v_call | d_call | cdr3_aa | cdr3_nt
- | TRBJ1-2 | TRBV29-1 | - | CSVGTVGWDGYTF | TGCAGCGTTGGGACAGTTGGATGGGATGGCTACACCTTC
- | TRBJ2-5 | TRBV11-2 | TRBD1 | CASSPPVDREETQYF | TGTGCCAGCAGCCCCCCGGTTGACAGGGAGGAGACCCAGTACTTC
once | TRBJ1-1 | TRBV4-1 | - | CASRDTQGLNTEAFF | TGCGCCAGCAGGGACACCCAGGGCTTGAACACTGAAGCTTTCTTT
- | TRBJ1-2 | TRBV30 | TRBD1 | CASSDREGGGYTF | TGTGCCTCATCCGACAGGGAAGGTGGCGGCTACACCTTC
- | TRBJ2-3 | TRBV7-3 | TRBD1 | CASSPSGTGFGADTQYF | TGTGCCAGCAGCCCCTCCGGGACAGGGTTTGGCGCAGATACGCAGTATTTT
few | TRBJ1-1 | TRBV5-1 | - | CASSLGQANTEAFF | TGCGCCAGCAGCTTAGGGCAGGCGAACACTGAAGCTTTCTTT
- | TRBJ2-7 | TRBV2 | - | CASSEGSRRTAYEQYF | TGTGCCAGCAGTGAAGGTTCGAGGCGGACTGCCTACGAGCAGTACTTC
- | TRBJ1-2 | TRBV30 | - | CAWTGFGGSYTF | TGTGCCTGGACAGGGTTCGGGGGGAGCTACACCTTC
- | TRBJ1-6 | TRBV27 | - | CASSQGGNSPLHF | TGTGCCAGCAGCCAGGGTGGGAATTCACCCCTCCACTTT
- | TRBJ1-1 | TRBV29-1 | - | CSGLDRNTEAFF | TGCAGCGGCCTCGACAGGAACACTGAAGCTTTCTTT
- | TRBJ1-5 | TRBV30 | - | CAWNRDLNQPQHF | TGTGCCTGGAATAGAGATCTCAATCAGCCCCAGCATTTT
- | TRBJ1-1 | TRBV29-1 | - | CSVSRDKVNTEAFF | TGCAGCGTCAGCCGGGACAAGGTGAACACTGAAGCTTTCTTT
few | TRBJ2-5 | TRBV11-2 | TRBD2 | CASSLVLLAGGRETQYF | TGTGCCAGCAGCTTAGTTCTCTTAGCGGGGGGGCGAGAGACCCAGTACTTC
- | TRBJ1-1 | TRBV2 | - | CASRVRENTEAFF | TGTGCCAGCAGGGTGAGGGAGAACACTGAAGCTTTCTTT
- | TRBJ2-6 | TRBV14 | - | CASSPGANVLTF | TGTGCCAGCAGCCCAGGGGCCAACGTCCTGACTTTC
- | TRBJ2-3 | TRBV15 | - | CATGKRFTDMQYF | TGTGCCACCGGGAAGCGATTCACAGATATGCAGTATTTT
- | TRBJ1-2 | TRBV6-5 | TRBD1 | CATGADRALGYTF | TGTGCCACCGGGGCCGACAGGGCGTTAGGCTACACCTTC
few | TRBJ2-1 | TRBV27 | - | CASSSAGANGGNEQFF | TGTGCCAGCAGTAGCGCAGGGGCCAATGGGGGTAATGAGCAGTTCTTC
once | TRBJ1-1 | TRBV5-1 | - | CASSLGQMNTEAFF | TGCGCCAGCAGCTTGGGGCAGATGAACACTGAAGCTTTCTTT
few | TRBJ2-1 | TRBV29-1 | TRBD2 | CSVETSGGAEQFF | TGCAGCGTTGAGACTAGCGGGGGGGCTGAGCAGTTCTTC
few | TRBJ1-1 | TRBV6-1 | - | CASRRPRGQYPEAFF | TGTGCCAGCAGACGACCCCGCGGACAGTACCCTGAAGCTTTCTTT
- | TRBJ1-1 | TRBV5-5 | - | CASTLGGDPTNTEAFF | TGTGCCAGCACCCTGGGGGGGGACCCCACGAACACTGAAGCTTTCTTT
- | TRBJ2-7 | TRBV29-1 | TRBD1 | CSVSQGAGEQYF | TGCAGCGTTAGCCAGGGGGCAGGTGAGCAGTACTTC
- | TRBJ1-5 | TRBV30 | TRBD1 | CAWKRGREDQPQHF | TGTGCCTGGAAGAGGGGGCGCGAGGATCAGCCCCAGCATTTT
- | TRBJ2-7 | TRBV11-2 | - | CASSSRQGGTYEQYF | TGTGCCAGCAGCTCCCGACAGGGCGGGACCTACGAGCAGTACTTC
- | TRBJ2-3 | TRBV9 | - | CASSVASGVRWGTDTQYF | TGTGCCAGCAGCGTAGCATCAGGGGTCCGCTGGGGGACAGATACGCAGTATTTT
- | TRBJ1-1 | TRBV15 | - | CATSKGLGTEAFF | TGTGCCACCAGCAAAGGGCTGGGCACTGAAGCTTTCTTT
few | TRBJ1-1 | TRBV19 | TRBD1 | CASREDRKAFF | TGTGCCAGTAGGGAGGACAGGAAAGCTTTCTTT
- | TRBJ1-1 | TRBV6-1 | TRBD1 | CASSERQGMNTEAFF | TGTGCCAGCAGTGAAAGACAGGGCATGAACACTGAAGCTTTCTTT
- | TRBJ2-6 | TRBV7-2 | - | CASSLDGAMANVLTF | TGTGCCAGCAGCTTAGACGGAGCTATGGCCAACGTCCTGACTTTC
- | TRBJ1-2 | TRBV30 | TRBD1 | CAWSVGGGIYGYTF | TGTGCCTGGAGTGTAGGAGGGGGCATCTATGGCTACACCTTC
- | TRBJ1-1 | TRBV29-1 | - | CSALRGSTEAFF | TGCAGCGCACTCCGGGGAAGCACTGAAGCTTTCTTT
- | TRBJ2-7 | TRBV29-1 | - | CSVKTGYEQYF | TGCAGCGTCAAAACGGGCTACGAGCAGTACTTC
- | TRBJ1-2 | TRBV5-1 | - | CASSLGQENIDGYTF | TGCGCCAGCAGCTTGGGACAGGAGAATATAGATGGCTACACCTTC
few | TRBJ2-4 | TRBV29-1 | - | CSVDRGNIQYF | TGCAGCGTTGATAGGGGAAACATTCAGTACTTC
- | TRBJ2-1 | TRBV7-2 | - | CASSSQGEQFF | TGTGCCAGCAGCAGCCAGGGTGAGCAGTTCTTC
- | TRBJ1-5 | TRBV15 | - | CATSRGGQPQHF | TGTGCCACCAGCAGAGGTGGTCAGCCCCAGCATTTT
few | TRBJ1-2 | TRBV5-6 | TRBD1 | CASSWTGNYGYTF | TGTGCCAGCAGCTGGACAGGGAACTATGGCTACACCTTC
- | TRBJ2-1 | TRBV4-3 | TRBD2 | CASSQELAVYNEQFF | TGCGCCAGCAGCCAAGAGCTAGCGGTATACAATGAGCAGTTCTTC